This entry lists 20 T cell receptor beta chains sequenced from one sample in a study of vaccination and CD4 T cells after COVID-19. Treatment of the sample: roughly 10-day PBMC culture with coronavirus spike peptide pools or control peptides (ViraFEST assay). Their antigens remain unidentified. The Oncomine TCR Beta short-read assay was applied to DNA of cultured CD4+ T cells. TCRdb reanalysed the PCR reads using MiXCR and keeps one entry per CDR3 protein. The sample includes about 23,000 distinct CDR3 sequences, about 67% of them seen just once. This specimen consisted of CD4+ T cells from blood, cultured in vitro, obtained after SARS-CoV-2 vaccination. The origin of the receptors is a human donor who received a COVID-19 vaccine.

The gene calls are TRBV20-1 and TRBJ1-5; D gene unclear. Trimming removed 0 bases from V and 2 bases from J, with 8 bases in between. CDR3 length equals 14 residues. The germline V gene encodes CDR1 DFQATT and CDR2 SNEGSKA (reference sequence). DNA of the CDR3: TGCAGTGCTAGAGATGTGGCAGGCAATCAGCCCCAGCATTTT. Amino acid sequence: CSARDVAGNQPQHF.

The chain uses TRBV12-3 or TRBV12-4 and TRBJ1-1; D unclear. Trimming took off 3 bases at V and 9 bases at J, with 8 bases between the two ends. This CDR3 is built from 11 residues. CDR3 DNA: TGTGCCAGCAGTTTTAGGGAAAAAGCTTTCTTT. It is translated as CASSFREKAFF.

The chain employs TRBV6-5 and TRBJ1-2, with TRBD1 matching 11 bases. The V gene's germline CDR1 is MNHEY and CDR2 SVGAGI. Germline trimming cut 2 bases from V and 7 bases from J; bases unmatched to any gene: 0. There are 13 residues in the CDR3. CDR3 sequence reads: CASSYGTGGGYTF. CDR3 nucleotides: TGTGCCAGCAGTTACGGGACAGGGGGTGGCTACACCTTC.

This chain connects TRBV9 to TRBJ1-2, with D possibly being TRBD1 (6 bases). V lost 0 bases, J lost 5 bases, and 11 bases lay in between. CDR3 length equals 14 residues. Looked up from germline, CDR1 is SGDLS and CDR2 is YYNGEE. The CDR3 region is CASSVDRVIYGYTF. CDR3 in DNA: TGTGCCAGCAGCGTAGACAGGGTTATTTATGGCTACACCTTC.

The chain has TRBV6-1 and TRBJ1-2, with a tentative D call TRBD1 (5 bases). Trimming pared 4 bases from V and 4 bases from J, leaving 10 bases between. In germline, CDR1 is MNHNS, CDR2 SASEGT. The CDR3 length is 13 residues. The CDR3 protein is CASSVQGVYGYTF. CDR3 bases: TGTGCCAGCAGTGTTCAGGGAGTCTATGGCTACACCTTC.

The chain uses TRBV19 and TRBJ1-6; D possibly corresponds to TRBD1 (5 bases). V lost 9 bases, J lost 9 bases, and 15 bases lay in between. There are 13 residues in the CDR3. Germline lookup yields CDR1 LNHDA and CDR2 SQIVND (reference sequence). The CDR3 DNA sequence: TGTGCCAGCGCGACAGTTTCTAGTTCACCCCTCCACTTT. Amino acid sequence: CASATVSSSPLHF.

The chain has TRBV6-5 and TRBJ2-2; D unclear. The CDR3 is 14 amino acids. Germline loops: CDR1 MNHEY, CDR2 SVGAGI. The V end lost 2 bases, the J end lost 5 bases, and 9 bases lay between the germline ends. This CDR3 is CASSYLGLTGELFF. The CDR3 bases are TGTGCCAGCAGTTACCTGGGCTTGACCGGGGAGCTGTTTTTT.

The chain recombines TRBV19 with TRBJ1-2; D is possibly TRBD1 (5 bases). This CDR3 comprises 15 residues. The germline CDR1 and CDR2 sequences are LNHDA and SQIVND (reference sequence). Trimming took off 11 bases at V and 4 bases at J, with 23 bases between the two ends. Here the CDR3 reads CASRTSQGVLYGYTF. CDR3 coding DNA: TGTGCCTCAAGGACGTCTCAGGGCGTACTCTATGGCTACACCTTC.

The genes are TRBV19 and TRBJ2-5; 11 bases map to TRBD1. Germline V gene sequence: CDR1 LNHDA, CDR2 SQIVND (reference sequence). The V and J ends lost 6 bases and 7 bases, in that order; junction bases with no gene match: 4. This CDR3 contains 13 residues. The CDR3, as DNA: TGTGCCAGTAGCAGTGGACAGGGGGCGACCCAGTACTTC. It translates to CASSSGQGATQYF.

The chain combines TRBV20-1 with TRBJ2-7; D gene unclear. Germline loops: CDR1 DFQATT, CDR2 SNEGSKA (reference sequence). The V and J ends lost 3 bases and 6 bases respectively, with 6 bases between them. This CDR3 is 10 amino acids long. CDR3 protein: CSASMGEQYF. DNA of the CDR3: TGCAGTGCTAGTATGGGCGAGCAGTACTTC.

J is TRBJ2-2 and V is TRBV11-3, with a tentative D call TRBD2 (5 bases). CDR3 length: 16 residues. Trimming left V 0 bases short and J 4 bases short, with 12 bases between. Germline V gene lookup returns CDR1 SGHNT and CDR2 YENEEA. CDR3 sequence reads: CASSLDSPGFTGELFF. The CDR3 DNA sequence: TGTGCCAGCAGCTTAGATTCCCCGGGGTTCACCGGGGAGCTGTTTTTT.

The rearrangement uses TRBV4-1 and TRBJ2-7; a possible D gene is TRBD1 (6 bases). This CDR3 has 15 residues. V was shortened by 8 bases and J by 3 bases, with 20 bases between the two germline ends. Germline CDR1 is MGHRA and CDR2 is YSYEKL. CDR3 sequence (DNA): TGCGCCAGCGCGCTCCGTGACAGGCCAGACTACGAGCAGTACTTC. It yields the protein CASALRDRPDYEQYF.

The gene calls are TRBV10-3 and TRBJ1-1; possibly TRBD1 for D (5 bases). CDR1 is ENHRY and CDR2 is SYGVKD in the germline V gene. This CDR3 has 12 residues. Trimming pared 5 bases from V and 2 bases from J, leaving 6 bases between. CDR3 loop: CAISQGNTEAFF. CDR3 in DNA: TGTGCCATCAGTCAGGGAAACACTGAAGCTTTCTTT.

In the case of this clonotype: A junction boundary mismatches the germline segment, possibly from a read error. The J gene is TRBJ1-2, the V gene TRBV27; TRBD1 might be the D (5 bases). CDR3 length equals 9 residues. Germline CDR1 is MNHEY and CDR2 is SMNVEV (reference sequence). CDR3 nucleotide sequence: TGTGCCAGCAGAAGAGGGGCCCTCTTC. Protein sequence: CASRRGALF.

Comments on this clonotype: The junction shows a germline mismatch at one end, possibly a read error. CDR3 sequence: CASSSESYGYTF. As DNA, the CDR3 is TGTGCCAGCAGTTCCGAGTCCTATGGCTACACCTTC. This chain uses TRBV10-3 with TRBJ1-2; D is unresolved. The germline gives CDR1 ENHRY, CDR2 SYGVKD. The CDR3 runs to 12 residues.

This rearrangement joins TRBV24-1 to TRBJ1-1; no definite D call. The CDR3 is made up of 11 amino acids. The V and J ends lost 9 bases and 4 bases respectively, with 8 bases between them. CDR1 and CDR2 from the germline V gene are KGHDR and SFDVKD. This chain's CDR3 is CATAGGTEAFF. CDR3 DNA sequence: TGTGCCACCGCGGGCGGCACTGAAGCTTTCTTT.

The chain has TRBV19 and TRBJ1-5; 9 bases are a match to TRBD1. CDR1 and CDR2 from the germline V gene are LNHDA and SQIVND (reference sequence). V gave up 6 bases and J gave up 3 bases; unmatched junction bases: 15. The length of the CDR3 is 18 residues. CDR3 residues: CASSLEGGTGWVNQPQHF. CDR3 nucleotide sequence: TGTGCCAGTAGCCTTGAGGGCGGGACAGGGTGGGTCAATCAGCCCCAGCATTTT. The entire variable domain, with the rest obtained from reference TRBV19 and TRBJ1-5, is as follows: DGGITQSPKYLFRKEGQNVTLSCEQNLNHDAMYWYRQDPGQGLRLIYYSQIVNDFQKGDIAEGYSVSREKKESFPLTVTSAQKNPTAFYLCASSLEGGTGWVNQPQHFGDGTRLSIL.

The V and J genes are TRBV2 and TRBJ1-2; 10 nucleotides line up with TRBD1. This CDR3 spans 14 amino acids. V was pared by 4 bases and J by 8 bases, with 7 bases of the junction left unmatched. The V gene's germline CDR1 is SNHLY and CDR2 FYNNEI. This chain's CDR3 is CASSVRQGARGYTF. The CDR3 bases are TGTGCCAGCAGTGTTAGACAGGGGGCAAGAGGCTACACCTTC. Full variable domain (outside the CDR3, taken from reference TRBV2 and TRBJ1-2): EPEVTQTPSHQVTQMGQEVILRCVPISNHLYFYWYRQILGQKVEFLVSFYNNEISEKSEIFDDQFSVERPDGSNFTLKIRSTKLEDSAMYFCASSVRQGARGYTFGSGTRLTVV.

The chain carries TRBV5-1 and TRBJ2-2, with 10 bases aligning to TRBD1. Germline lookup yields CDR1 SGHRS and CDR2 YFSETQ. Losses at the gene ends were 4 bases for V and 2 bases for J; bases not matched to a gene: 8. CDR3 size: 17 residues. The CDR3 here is CASSIAGTGVNTGELFF. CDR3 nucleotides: TGCGCCAGCAGCATCGCCGGGACAGGGGTCAACACCGGGGAGCTGTTTTTT.

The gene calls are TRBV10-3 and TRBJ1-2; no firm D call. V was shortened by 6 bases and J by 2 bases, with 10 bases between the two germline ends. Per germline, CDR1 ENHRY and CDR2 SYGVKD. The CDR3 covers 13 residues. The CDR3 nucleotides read TGTGCCATCAGCCTAGACCTGAACTATGGCTACACCTTC. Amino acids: CAISLDLNYGYTF.